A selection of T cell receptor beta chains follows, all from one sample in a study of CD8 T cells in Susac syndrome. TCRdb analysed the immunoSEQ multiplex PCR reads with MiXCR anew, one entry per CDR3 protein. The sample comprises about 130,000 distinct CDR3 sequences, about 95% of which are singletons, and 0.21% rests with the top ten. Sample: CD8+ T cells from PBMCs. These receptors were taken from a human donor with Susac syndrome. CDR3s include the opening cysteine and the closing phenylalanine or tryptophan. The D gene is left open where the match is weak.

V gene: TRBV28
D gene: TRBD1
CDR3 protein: CASSLSDRGPNQPQHF

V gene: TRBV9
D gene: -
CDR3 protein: CASSVGGMPNIQYF

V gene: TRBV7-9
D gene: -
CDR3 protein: CASMGGNTEAFF

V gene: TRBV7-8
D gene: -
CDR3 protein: CASSLGAGNLGYEQYF

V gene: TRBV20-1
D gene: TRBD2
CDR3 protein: CSARDREGLETQYF

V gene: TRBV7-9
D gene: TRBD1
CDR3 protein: CASSKSLGQGVYEQFF

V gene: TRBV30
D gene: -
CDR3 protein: CAWSQLGSLNEKLFF

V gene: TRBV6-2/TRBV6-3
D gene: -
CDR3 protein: CASSYVQKLYGYTF

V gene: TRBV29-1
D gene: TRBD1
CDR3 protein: CSVWRDRANTEAFF

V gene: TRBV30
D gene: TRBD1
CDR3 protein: CAWRAGTGGDSEKLFF

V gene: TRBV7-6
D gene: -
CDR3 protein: CASSSGNSYNEQFF

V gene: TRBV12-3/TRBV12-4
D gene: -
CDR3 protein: CASTEGGRVYEQYF

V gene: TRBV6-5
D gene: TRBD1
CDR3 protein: CASTKQGAHGYTF

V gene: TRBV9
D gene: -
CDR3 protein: CASSEGRYQETQYF

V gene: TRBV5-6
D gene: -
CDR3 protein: CASSSGASTDTQYF

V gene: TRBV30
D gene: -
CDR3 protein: CAWSGGPIATIYF

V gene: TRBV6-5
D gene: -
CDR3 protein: CASSSTATTEAFF

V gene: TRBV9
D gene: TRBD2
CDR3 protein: CASSEAGVADTQYF

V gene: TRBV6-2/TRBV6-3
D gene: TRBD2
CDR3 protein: CASSYSGPSGDNEQFF

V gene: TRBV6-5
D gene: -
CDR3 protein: CASSYLPTSVQETQYF

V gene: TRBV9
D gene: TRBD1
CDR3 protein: CASSVVGTGAGEQFF

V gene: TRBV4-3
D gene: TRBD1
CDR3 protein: CASSQDRTGGEQFF

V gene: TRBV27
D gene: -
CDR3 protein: CASSRTLRGYEQYF